These 32 T cell receptor beta chains share one sample of origin, sequenced in a study of cytomegalovirus exposure and HLA in healthy donors. Profiled with immunoSEQ multiplex PCR; TCRdb holds only in-frame clones, not every one. The repertoire includes 250,000 or so clones, about 90% of them detected once, and more than 10% sits in the top ten. Specimen: PBMCs. The receptors stem from a young man in good health and CMV-seropositive.

This clone was picked up a small number of times. The J gene is TRBJ2-5, the V gene TRBV19, with a tentative D call TRBD1 (7 bases). In germline, CDR1 is LNHDA, CDR2 SQIVND (reference sequence). With 6 bases removed from V and 5 bases from J, the gap between germline ends came to 13 bases. CDR3 size: 13 residues. This CDR3 is CASRQGGPETQYF. The CDR3, as DNA: TGTGCCAGTAGGCAGGGGGGTCCGGAGACCCAGTACTTC. Combining the CDR3 with reference TRBV19 and TRBJ2-5 gives the whole variable domain DGGITQSPKYLFRKEGQNVTLSCEQNLNHDAMYWYRQDPGQGLRLIYYSQIVNDFQKGDIAEGYSVSREKKESFPLTVTSAQKNPTAFYLCASRQGGPETQYFGPGTRLLVL.

This clone appeared a single time. The chain uses TRBV7-2 and TRBJ1-2; no clear D. V gave up 1 base and J gave up 4 bases, with 13 bases separating them. The germline CDR1 and CDR2 sequences are SGHTA and FQGNSA. The CDR3 sequence is 15 residues long. In nucleotides, the CDR3 is TGTGCCAGCAGCTTAGGGGAGGGAACGGGCTATGGCTACACCTTC. It translates to CASSLGEGTGYGYTF. Filled out from reference TRBV7-2 and TRBJ1-2, the complete variable domain reads GAGVSQSPSNKVTEKGKDVELRCDPISGHTALYWYRQSLGQGLEFLIYFQGNSAPDKSGLPSDRFSAERTGGSVSTLTIQRTQQEDSAVYLCASSLGEGTGYGYTFGSGTRLTVV.

This clone was recorded a few times. The rearrangement joins TRBV2 to TRBJ2-5, with D unresolved. In germline, CDR1 is SNHLY, CDR2 FYNNEI. V dropped 8 bases and J dropped 3 bases, with 10 bases sitting between them. The CDR3 totals 12 residues. The CDR3 here is CASGAVEETQYF. The CDR3 DNA reads TGTGCCAGCGGCGCGGTAGAAGAGACCCAGTACTTC.

The rearrangement uses TRBV9 and TRBJ1-4; the D gene is possibly TRBD1 (6 bases). Germline CDR1 and CDR2: SGDLS and YYNGEE. The CDR3 contains 16 residues. Trimming left V 4 bases short and J 1 base short, with 14 bases between. CDR3 amino acids: CASSSRGGETNEKLFF. The CDR3 DNA sequence: TGTGCCAGCAGCTCCCGAGGGGGAGAAACTAATGAAAAACTGTTTTTT.

This sequence joins TRBV7-9 and TRBJ2-3; D gene uncertain. Trimming removed 6 bases at V and 6 bases at J, with 13 bases between. Germline-derived CDR1 and CDR2 are SEHNR and FQNEAQ (reference sequence). CDR3 length equals 13 residues. CDR3 bases: TGTGCCAGCAGGTTACTGGGTGGCGATACGCAGTATTTT. Encoded protein: CASRLLGGDTQYF.

Only a few counts were recorded for this clone. The chain has TRBV10-2 and TRBJ2-7; no definite D call. CDR1 is WSHSY and CDR2 is SAAADI in the germline V gene. Trimming took 8 bases from V and 5 from J, leaving 7 bases between them. The length of the CDR3 is 10 residues. The DNA of the CDR3 is TGCGCCAGCCGAGCGAACGAGCAGTACTTC. Its translation is CASRANEQYF.

The rearrangement links TRBV5-4 to TRBJ2-7; D might be TRBD2 (5 bases). CDR1 is SGHNT, CDR2 YYREEE, per germline (reference sequence). The length of the CDR3 is 14 residues. The V and J ends lost 6 bases and 0 bases respectively, with 13 bases between them. The CDR3 DNA sequence: TGTGCCAGCACCCTGGACCGGGACTCCTACGAGCAGTACTTC. It specifies CASTLDRDSYEQYF. Filled out from reference TRBV5-4 and TRBJ2-7, the complete variable domain reads ETGVTQSPTHLIKTRGQQVTLRCSSQSGHNTVSWYQQALGQGPQFIFQYYREEENGRGNFPPRFSGLQFPNYSSELNVNALELDDSALYLCASTLDRDSYEQYFGPGTRLTVT.

This chain uses TRBV5-6 with TRBJ2-7; D ambiguous. V was pared by 0 bases and J by 5 bases, with 12 bases between. This CDR3 is built from 14 residues. The V gene's germline CDR1 is SGHDT and CDR2 YYEEEE. The CDR3 sequence: CASSLGPRFHEQYF. Written as DNA, the CDR3 is TGTGCCAGCAGCTTGGGCCCTAGATTCCACGAGCAGTACTTC.

CDR3 amino acids: CASSWGGEQFF. CDR3 in DNA: TGTGCCAGCAGCTGGGGAGGTGAGCAGTTCTTC. The rearrangement joins TRBV6-5 to TRBJ2-1; D perhaps matches TRBD2 (6 bases). Germline CDR1 is MNHEY and CDR2 is SVGAGI. The CDR3 has 11 amino acids. The germline V and J ends were trimmed by 6 bases and 9 bases, with 9 bases remaining between them.

As regards this clone: Other DNA sequences in the same sample also yield this CDR3. The chain links TRBV29-1 to TRBJ1-2, with D tentatively TRBD1 (5 bases). Between the trimmed V and J ends, which lost 7 bases and 8 bases, there was a span of 11 bases. There are 10 residues in the CDR3. Germline values: CDR1 SQVTM, CDR2 ANQGSEA. The CDR3 sequence: CSAVGDGYTF. The CDR3 bases are TGCAGCGCCGTAGGGGACGGCTACACCTTC.

This chain connects TRBV5-1 to TRBJ2-1; 7 bases match TRBD1. CDR3 length: 15 residues. V gave up 4 bases and J gave up 4 bases; unmatched junction bases: 8. The germline CDR1 and CDR2 sequences are SGHRS and YFSETQ. This CDR3 is CASSPRDSLYNEQFF. The CDR3 coding sequence is TGCGCCAGCAGCCCCCGGGACAGCCTTTACAATGAGCAGTTCTTC.

This chain connects TRBV5-5 to TRBJ1-2, with a tentative D call TRBD1 (5 bases). The CDR3 extends over 13 amino acids. The V gene lost 4 bases and the J gene lost 1 base, with 8 bases spanning the gap. Germline V lookup: CDR1 SGHKS, CDR2 YYEKEE (reference sequence). This CDR3 reads CASSPDINYGYTF. The CDR3 bases are TGTGCCAGCAGCCCGGACATTAACTATGGCTACACCTTC.

The chain uses TRBV11-2 and TRBJ2-5, with D perhaps assigned TRBD1 or TRBD2 (6 bases each). Trimming left V 0 bases short and J 1 base short, with 9 bases between. Per germline, CDR1 SGHAT and CDR2 FQNNGV. The CDR3 consists of 15 residues. As DNA, the CDR3 is TGTGCCAGCAGCTTAGATCCGGGGGCCCAAGAGACCCAGTACTTC. It translates to CASSLDPGAQETQYF.

This clone was seen a single time. The chain couples TRBV28 to TRBJ1-2; D perhaps matches TRBD1 (6 bases). Germline assignment: CDR1 MDHEN and CDR2 SYDVKM. The CDR3 is 13 residues long. V shed 8 bases and J shed 3 bases, with 13 bases lying between them. The CDR3 DNA is TGTGCCAGCCAATCAGGGGTGCACTATGGCTACACCTTC. This codes for CASQSGVHYGYTF.

DNA of the CDR3: TGTGCCAGCAGCCAAGACCGGGACAGGTCCTACGAGCAGTACTTC. This gives the protein CASSQDRDRSYEQYF. The chain uses TRBV4-2 and TRBJ2-7; TRBD1 matches at 8 bases. The germline gives CDR1 LGHNA, CDR2 YNFKEQ. Unmatched junction bases numbered 2, after V lost 0 bases and J lost 1 base. The CDR3 consists of 15 residues.

The gene calls are TRBV5-6 and TRBJ1-1; tentatively, D is TRBD1 (5 bases). In germline, CDR1 is SGHDT, CDR2 YYEEEE. The V gene lost 0 bases and the J gene lost 6 bases, with 9 bases spanning the gap. CDR3 length equals 13 residues. DNA of the CDR3: TGTGCCAGCAGCTTGGTGATGGGGCCTGAAGCTTTCTTT. Amino acids: CASSLVMGPEAFF.

This clone was recorded only once. The genes are TRBV11-2 and TRBJ2-5; D uncertain. The V gene's germline CDR1 is SGHAT and CDR2 FQNNGV. CDR3 length equals 12 residues. V lost 5 bases and J 5 bases, leaving 9 bases between the germline ends. Written as DNA, the CDR3 is TGTGCCAGCAGCCCGTGGATGGAGACCCAGTACTTC. Translation gives CASSPWMETQYF.

The rearrangement links TRBV10-1 to TRBJ2-2; perhaps TRBD1 as D (6 bases). Trimming stripped 6 bases from V and 3 bases from J, with 11 bases between. The CDR3 is made up of 14 amino acids. Looked up from germline, CDR1 is WNHNN and CDR2 is SYGVQD (reference sequence). The CDR3 DNA follows: TGCGCCAGCAGAACTAACAGGGACACCGGGGAGCTGTTTTTT. Its translation: CASRTNRDTGELFF.

This chain connects TRBV27 to TRBJ2-1, with TRBD2 matching 15 bases. Germline lookup yields CDR1 MNHEY and CDR2 SMNVEV (reference sequence). Germline trimming cut 2 bases from V and 7 bases from J; bases unmatched to any gene: 6. The CDR3 loop spans 17 amino acids. The DNA for the CDR3 is TGTGCCAGCAGTTTAACCGGGACTAGCGGGAGGAGGAATGAGCAGTTCTTC. This gives the protein CASSLTGTSGRRNEQFF.

The J gene is TRBJ1-5, the V gene TRBV6-6; D remains ambiguous. CDR3 size: 16 residues. V was cut by 0 bases and J by 1 base, with 10 bases left in between. Germline V CDR1 and CDR2: MNHNY, SVGAGI (reference sequence). The DNA of the CDR3 is TGTGCCAGCAGTTACTCGATCGGCGACAGCAATCAGCCCCAGCATTTT. It is translated as CASSYSIGDSNQPQHF.

The chain joins TRBV6-6 to TRBJ1-4; D uncertain. The length of the CDR3 is 16 residues. V lost 6 bases and J 8 bases, leaving 22 bases between the germline ends. Germline V lookup: CDR1 MNHNY, CDR2 SVGAGI (reference sequence). The CDR3 DNA sequence: TGTGCCAGCAGGGCTACACGGACCGCCGGGAGGGAAAAACTGTTTTTT. This encodes CASRATRTAGREKLFF.

The gene calls are TRBV2 and TRBJ1-1; the match to TRBD1 covers 7 bases. This CDR3 spans 14 amino acids. Germline values: CDR1 SNHLY, CDR2 FYNNEI. V was clipped by 6 bases and J by 0 bases; unmatched bases: 4. The CDR3 DNA is TGTGCCAGCAGGGAGGACAGGATGAACACTGAAGCTTTCTTT. Translation gives CASREDRMNTEAFF.

The chain joins TRBV6-4 to TRBJ2-6; 7 nucleotides line up with TRBD1. The junction had 4 bases not matched to a gene; V was cut back by 3 bases and J by 2 bases. CDR1 and CDR2 (germline): MRHNA, SNTAGT. CDR3 size: 16 residues. The CDR3 reads CASSEFTGAGANVLTF. The CDR3 region has the DNA TGTGCCAGCAGTGAGTTCACAGGGGCTGGGGCCAACGTCCTGACTTTC.

The J gene is TRBJ2-1, the V gene TRBV4-3, with D tentatively TRBD2 (6 bases). Germline loops: CDR1 LGHNA, CDR2 YSLEER. CDR3 length: 15 amino acids. V was clipped by 4 bases and J by 8 bases, with 18 bases between them. CDR3 protein: CASSRGPTRDYEQFF. The CDR3 DNA reads TGCGCCAGCAGCCGGGGCCCTACGAGGGACTATGAGCAGTTCTTC.

The chain has TRBV27 and TRBJ2-5; 14 nucleotides line up with TRBD2. V was clipped by 4 bases and J by 7 bases; unmatched bases: 11. CDR1 and CDR2 from the germline V gene are MNHEY and SMNVEV (reference sequence). This CDR3 is built from 17 residues. The CDR3 region has the DNA TGTGCCAGCAGTTCACGACTAGCGGGAGGGTCGAAGGCGACCCAGTACTTC. Translated, it gives CASSSRLAGGSKATQYF.

The chain employs TRBV27 and TRBJ2-3; 9 bases fit TRBD2. There are 16 residues in the CDR3. In germline, CDR1 is MNHEY, CDR2 SMNVEV (reference sequence). The J segment lost 0 bases and the V segment lost 0 bases, leaving 1 base of the junction unmatched. CDR3 sequence reads: CASSLSTSGSTDTQYF. CDR3 nucleotide sequence: TGTGCCAGCAGTTTATCGACTAGCGGAAGCACAGATACGCAGTATTTT.

The chain uses TRBV2 and TRBJ1-2; 8 bases are a match to TRBD1. The CDR3 spans 12 residues. Germline lookup yields CDR1 SNHLY and CDR2 FYNNEI. V was clipped by 3 bases and J by 7 bases; unmatched bases: 1. CDR3 sequence: CASSDGTGGYTF. DNA of the CDR3: TGTGCCAGCAGTGATGGGACAGGTGGCTACACCTTC.

This clone appeared once. This chain uses TRBV6-1 with TRBJ2-5, with D perhaps being TRBD1 or TRBD2 (5 bases each). Germline V lookup: CDR1 MNHNS, CDR2 SASEGT. V was pared by 8 bases and J by 5 bases, with 12 bases between. This CDR3 is 12 amino acids long. The CDR3 bases are TGTGCCAGCCGAGGGGAGTTGGAGACCCAGTACTTC. Translation gives CASRGELETQYF.

This chain links TRBV7-6 with TRBJ2-5, with D maybe TRBD2 (7 bases). This CDR3 is 15 amino acids long. Germline lookup yields CDR1 SGHVS and CDR2 FNYEAQ. With 1 base removed from V and 4 bases from J, the gap between germline ends came to 13 bases. In DNA form, the CDR3 reads TGTGCCAGCAGCTTAGTCGGGGGGCGAGTAGAGACCCAGTACTTC. Translated: CASSLVGGRVETQYF. Together with reference TRBV7-6 and TRBJ2-5, the CDR3 gives the full variable domain: GAGVSQSPRYKVTKRGQDVALRCDPISGHVSLYWYRQALGQGPEFLTYFNYEAQQDKSGLPNDRFSAERPEGSISTLTIQRTEQRDSAMYRCASSLVGGRVETQYFGPGTRLLVL.

This sequence joins TRBV4-3 and TRBJ2-7; tentatively, D is TRBD1 (6 bases). CDR1 is LGHNA and CDR2 is YSLEER in the germline V gene. CDR3 length equals 14 residues. Trimming pared 5 bases from V and 3 bases from J, leaving 14 bases between. The CDR3 DNA is TGCGCCAGCAGCGAGGACAGAAGCAGCTACGAGCAGTACTTC. This sequence encodes CASSEDRSSYEQYF.

The rearrangement joins TRBV6-1 to TRBJ2-7; 8 bases fit TRBD1. V shed 4 bases, J shed 2 bases, and the junction held 4 bases outside the gene matches. The CDR3 covers 14 residues. Per germline, CDR1 MNHNS and CDR2 SASEGT. Here the CDR3 reads CASSVAGGTYEQYF. The CDR3 DNA is TGTGCCAGCAGTGTTGCAGGGGGCACCTACGAGCAGTACTTC.

The V call is TRBV10-3, the J call TRBJ2-2; D could derive from TRBD1 or TRBD2 (5 bases each). Germline-derived CDR1 and CDR2 are ENHRY and SYGVKD. CDR3 length: 14 amino acids. Trimming removed 6 bases at V and 2 bases at J, with 10 bases between. The CDR3 loop is CAISPGTNTGELFF. CDR3 in DNA: TGTGCCATCAGCCCCGGGACCAACACCGGGGAGCTGTTTTTT.